This T cell receptor beta chain was identified during a study of breast tumors, draining lymph nodes, adjacent tissues. TCRdb itself ran the multiplex PCR reads through MiXCR, one entry per CDR3 protein. The table records 170,000 or so distinct CDR3 sequences, 25% to 40% of them present only once. Axillary draining lymph nodes of breast cancer patients supplied the node samples. Germline V lookup: CDR1 SNHLY, CDR2 FYNNEI. The CDR3 loop spans 13 amino acids. The V gene lost 6 bases and the J gene lost 5 bases, with 10 bases spanning the gap. As regards this clonotype: As yet, its antigen is unknown.

General observations from the study: That most tumor T cells come from lymph nodes remained unproven. Tumor repertoires ranked between lymph nodes and nontumor tissue in diversity, with V and J gene preferences. Tumor and nontumor repertoires were significantly more similar in luminal-like than in basal-like breast cancer. Findings are consistent with lymph node origin and intratumoral expansion of most tumor T cells.

The source of this sequence is a female donor with breast cancer. Some clones in this sample may be carry-over from other donors' samples. Sequencing input: axillary lymph node tissue. The V gene is TRBV2, the J gene TRBJ1-4; D is possibly TRBD1 (5 bases). The CDR3 coding sequence is TGTGCCAGCAGGGGGGGTCAAAATGAAAAACTGTTTTTT. This sequence encodes CASRGGQNEKLFF.